The 7 T cell receptor beta chains below were found in one sample sequenced in a study of T cells in Graves' hyperthyroidism and ophthalmopathy. From RNA transcripts, TCR beta CDR3 regions were amplified. Initially, a first-round RT-PCR of the TCR CDR3 employed the HTBI primer set. Each CDR3 protein gets one entry after TCRdb re-called the multiplex PCR reads with MiXCR. The table includes some 620,000 distinct CDR3 sequences, 15% to 20% detected once. Sequencing used blood. These receptors originate from a woman aged 25 to 39 with Graves' hyperthyroidism.

A few counts support this clonotype. The CDR3 loop reads CASRGSQSNQPQHF. CDR3 nucleotides: TGTGCCAGCAGGGGGTCCCAGAGCAATCAGCCCCAGCATTTT. This chain links TRBV3-1 with TRBJ1-5; the D is unclear. The CDR3 consists of 14 residues. V lost 6 bases and J 1 base, leaving 10 bases between the germline ends. Germline V gene lookup returns CDR1 LGHDT and CDR2 YNNKEL (reference sequence).

This clonotype was seen ten or more times. The chain recombines TRBV20-1 with TRBJ1-5, with a weak D call TRBD1 (6 bases). Germline CDR1 and CDR2: DFQATT and SNEGSKA (reference sequence). The CDR3 covers 14 residues. V lost 5 bases, J lost 6 bases, and 17 bases lay in between. DNA of the CDR3: TGCAGTGCTGGGGCACAGGGATCCCGTCAGCCCCAGCATTTT. It is translated as CSAGAQGSRQPQHF.

The chain joins TRBV29-1 to TRBJ2-3; D gene unclear. The CDR3 covers 12 residues. V was clipped by 4 bases and J by 4 bases, with 9 bases between them. Germline loops: CDR1 SQVTM, CDR2 ANQGSEA. CDR3 nucleotides: TGCAGCGTTGGTGCAGGCCCAGATACGCAGTATTTT. As protein: CSVGAGPDTQYF.

V is TRBV20-1 and J is TRBJ2-2; the match to TRBD2 covers 10 bases. Germline V lookup: CDR1 DFQATT, CDR2 SNEGSKA (reference sequence). V was clipped by 6 bases and J by 7 bases; unmatched bases: 20. The CDR3 is 18 amino acids. CDR3 sequence: CSAEGTFLAGDRDGELFF. Here the CDR3 DNA reads TGCAGTGCAGAGGGGACATTTCTAGCGGGAGATAGGGACGGGGAGCTGTTTTTT.

This clonotype has a count of ten or more. The J gene is TRBJ2-1, the V gene TRBV13, with D tentatively TRBD2 (6 bases). Trimming cost V 0 bases and J 5 bases, with 14 bases left between them. This CDR3 has 16 residues. Germline loops: CDR1 PRHDT, CDR2 FYEKMQ (reference sequence). The CDR3 bases are TGTGCCAGCAGCTTAGGGGCCCCAGGGAGGCACAATGAGCAGTTCTTC. Residues: CASSLGAPGRHNEQFF.

In its sample, this clonotype was seen a few times. This chain links TRBV12-3 or TRBV12-4 with TRBJ2-1, with 9 nucleotides matching TRBD2. J gave up 8 bases and V 3 bases, and 8 bases lay outside the gene matches. There are 15 residues in the CDR3. CDR3 coding DNA: TGTGCCAGCAGTTTCGGCGGGAGGGCCCCCGATGAGCAGTTCTTC. Its translation is CASSFGGRAPDEQFF.

This clonotype was seen only once. The chain has TRBV5-6 and TRBJ2-3; a possible D gene is TRBD2 (6 bases). V was cut by 0 bases and J by 4 bases, with 12 bases left in between. Germline V gene data show CDR1 as SGHDT and CDR2 as YYEEEE. There are 15 residues in the CDR3. The CDR3 sequence: CASSLERRGPDTQYF. DNA of the CDR3: TGTGCCAGCAGCTTGGAACGGCGGGGCCCAGATACGCAGTATTTT.